This T cell receptor (beta chain) was sequenced in a study of CXCR3-negative and CXCR3-positive naive CD8 T cells. Study findings and constraints: After cryopreservation, expression of CXCR3 was partially reduced, and most assays were run with fresh PBMCs. Memory CD8+ cells had much lower diversity, and both naive subsets had comparably high diversity. In naive cells, CXCR3-negative and CXCR3-positive subsets had similar TRBV-TRBJ usage; memory cells differed. Naive cells with CXCR3 showed TRB CDR3s that were more hydrophobic than those in CXCR3-negative naive cells.

UMI labels and 5' RACE were used to prepare the TRB cDNA libraries. Reanalyzing the 5' RACE reads, TCRdb keeps one entry per CDR3 protein, without DNA. This sample's clone table lists 6,500 to 7,500 distinct CDR3 sequences. This clonotype is labeled medium-sized (0.01 to 0.1%) based on frequency. Its antigen is unidentified. Germline V lookup: CDR1 MDHEN, CDR2 SYDVKM. The CDR3 has 16 residues. This TCR was recovered from a human donor in good health. Some clones in this sample may be carry-over from other donors' samples. This chain joins TRBV28 and TRBJ2-1; TCRdb reports TRBD2, a call that lacks DNA to check it against. Input material: naive CXCR3- CD8+ T cells from blood. Subset: CD45RO-CCR7+CD27+CD95- naive CD8+ T cells lacking CXCR3 (TNR3-). CDR3 sequence: CASSFGTSGSRNEQFF.